One and the same sample provided the 19 T cell receptor beta chains below, sequenced in a study of blood T cell repertoires in COVID-19. TCRdb's copy holds only in-frame clones and misses some; the assay was immunoSEQ multiplex PCR. The sample holds 100,000 to 120,000 clones, approximately 80% seen once. Input material: peripheral blood. The receptors were sampled from a woman in her seventies with acute or convalescent COVID-19.

The chain combines TRBV27 with TRBJ2-3; the D gene is possibly TRBD2 (6 bases). Germline V gives CDR1 MNHEY, CDR2 SMNVEV (reference sequence). Between the trimmed V and J ends, which lost 6 bases and 3 bases, there was a span of 13 bases. The CDR3 runs 14 residues. The CDR3: CASSRGERTDTQYF. The CDR3 DNA follows: TGTGCCAGCAGCCGCGGGGAGCGGACAGATACGCAGTATTTT.

This chain uses TRBV24-1 with TRBJ2-1; 11 bases line up with TRBD1. Germline V gives CDR1 KGHDR, CDR2 SFDVKD. The V segment lost 10 bases and the J segment 8 bases; nucleotides outside the gene matches: 3. The CDR3 consists of 12 residues. CDR3 coding DNA: TGTGCCACAGGACAGGGGGCATATGAGCAGTTCTTC. It translates to CATGQGAYEQFF.

V gene TRBV30 combines with J gene TRBJ1-1, with 9 positions matching TRBD1. Unmatched junction bases numbered 18, after V lost 7 bases and J lost 3 bases. Germline V CDR1 and CDR2: GTSNPN, SVGIG (reference sequence). CDR3 length equals 17 residues. The CDR3 bases are TGTGCCTTGTCGGGGACAGGGAAAACATCTAGGGACACTGAAGCTTTCTTT. It is translated as CALSGTGKTSRDTEAFF.

The CDR3 region has the DNA TGTGCCAGCAGCTTTGACAGGGAATCTCTGGAAGCTTTCTTT. This translates into CASSFDRESLEAFF. This chain uses TRBV11-2 with TRBJ1-1; 7 bases map to TRBD1. V was pared by 3 bases and J by 8 bases, with 9 bases of the junction left unmatched. This CDR3 contains 14 residues. Per germline, CDR1 SGHAT and CDR2 FQNNGV.

The rearrangement links TRBV5-6 to TRBJ2-7; 10 positions match TRBD2. From germline, CDR1 is SGHDT and CDR2 YYEEEE. The CDR3 sequence is 14 residues long. Losses at the gene ends were 1 base for V and 4 bases for J; bases not matched to a gene: 2. The chain's CDR3 is CASSLSGGAYEQYF. Here the CDR3 DNA reads TGTGCCAGCAGCTTGAGCGGGGGGGCGTACGAGCAGTACTTC.

The chain recombines TRBV29-1 with TRBJ2-1; no definite D call. V was trimmed by 5 bases and J by 8 bases, leaving 10 bases between them. The germline gives CDR1 SQVTM, CDR2 ANQGSEA. The CDR3 has 11 amino acids. In DNA form, the CDR3 reads TGCAGCGTTCCTAGGTTCGATGAGCAGTTCTTC. It yields the protein CSVPRFDEQFF.

There are a few counts of this clone. V gene TRBV11-2 combines with J gene TRBJ2-1; no clear D gene. Per germline, CDR1 SGHAT and CDR2 FQNNGV. The V end lost 0 bases, the J end lost 10 bases, and 13 bases lay between the germline ends. The CDR3 runs to 14 residues. CDR3 coding DNA: TGTGCCAGCAGCTTAGATCGGGTGTCGTCGGAGCAGTTCTTC. Encoded protein: CASSLDRVSSEQFF.

The CDR3 coding sequence is TGTGCCAGCAGCATTGGACAGGGCACTGAAGCTTTCTTT. Translating gives CASSIGQGTEAFF. The chain has TRBV21-1 and TRBJ1-1; the table names TRBD1, a call not compared with the DNA. TRBV21-1 is marked as a pseudogene. The length of the CDR3 is 13 residues.

The V and J genes are TRBV12-2 and TRBJ2-3; TRBD2, as called in the table, went unchecked against the DNA. TRBV12-2 is recorded as a pseudogene. The CDR3 totals 20 residues. CDR3 in amino acids: CASRPALGSGERRGTDTQYF. CDR3 DNA sequence: TGTGCAAGTCGCCCCGCGTTGGGCAGCGGCGAACGGCGAGGCACAGATACGCAGTATTTT.

The chain employs TRBV28 and TRBJ1-1, with D possibly matching TRBD1 (6 bases). V dropped 5 bases and J dropped 3 bases, with 25 bases sitting between them. This CDR3 region has 18 residues. Looked up from germline, CDR1 is MDHEN and CDR2 is SYDVKM. CDR3 residues: CASSPTGLGPRGDTEAFF. The CDR3 DNA reads as TGTGCCAGCAGTCCAACAGGGCTTGGACCGCGTGGGGACACTGAAGCTTTCTTT.

The V and J genes are TRBV12-3 or TRBV12-4 and TRBJ2-5; the D is unclear. The CDR3 length is 13 residues. Trimming took 5 bases from V and 2 from J, leaving 9 bases between them. The DNA for the CDR3 is TGTGCCAGCAGTAGAGCCCTACAAGAGACCCAGTACTTC. This encodes CASSRALQETQYF.

The sample holds a few counts of this clone. The rearrangement links TRBV20-1 to TRBJ2-5, with D possibly TRBD2 on 5 matching bases. Deletions cut 3 bases from V and 3 bases from J, with 5 bases between. The CDR3 is 11 residues long. Germline V lookup: CDR1 DFQATT, CDR2 SNEGSKA (reference sequence). CDR3 nucleotide sequence: TGCAGTGCTAGCGGGGAAGAGACCCAGTACTTC. It translates to CSASGEETQYF.

The chain uses TRBV20-1 and TRBJ1-6; possible D gene TRBD1, 5 bases. Germline CDR1 reads DFQATT; CDR2 reads SNEGSKA (reference sequence). With 3 bases removed from V and 8 bases from J, the gap between germline ends came to 8 bases. The CDR3 runs to 12 residues. The CDR3 DNA reads TGCAGTGCTAGTGAAGGGGATTCACCCCTCCACTTT. Residues: CSASEGDSPLHF.

This chain connects TRBV6-2 or TRBV6-3 to TRBJ2-7; TRBD2 agrees at 10 bases. Germline assignment: CDR1 MNHEY and CDR2 SVGEGT. The junction had 12 bases not matched to a gene; V was cut back by 0 bases and J by 4 bases. CDR3 length: 18 amino acids. The chain's CDR3 is CASSYSREPSGSWYEQYF. CDR3 bases: TGTGCCAGCAGTTACTCGAGGGAGCCTAGCGGGAGTTGGTACGAGCAGTACTTC.

CDR3 region: CASSEPTGGVGQPQHF. CDR3 DNA: TGTGCCAGCAGTGAACCGACAGGGGGCGTAGGTCAGCCCCAGCATTTT. V gene TRBV28 combines with J gene TRBJ1-5, with 10 bases matching TRBD1. This CDR3 comprises 16 residues. V lost 5 bases, J lost 6 bases, and 10 bases stayed unmatched. Germline V gives CDR1 MDHEN, CDR2 SYDVKM.

The rearrangement joins TRBV28 to TRBJ2-3; 12 bases are shared with TRBD1. V dropped 4 bases and J dropped 5; count of bases not matched to a gene: 7. Germline lookup yields CDR1 MDHEN and CDR2 SYDVKM. The CDR3 contains 16 residues. In DNA form, the CDR3 reads TGTGCCAGCAGTTCCCCCGGGACAGGGGGCAGAGATACGCAGTATTTT. Translated, it gives CASSSPGTGGRDTQYF.

The chain is built from TRBV19 and TRBJ2-7, with 9 bases lining up with TRBD1. The CDR3 loop spans 15 amino acids. Germline CDR1 LNHDA, CDR2 SQIVND (reference sequence). V lost 7 bases, J lost 2 bases, and 9 bases stayed unmatched. The CDR3 loop reads CASKGPGTGPYEQYF. Here the CDR3 DNA reads TGTGCCAGTAAGGGGCCCGGGACAGGGCCCTACGAGCAGTACTTC.

This clone has only one observation. The rearrangement uses TRBV27 and TRBJ2-1, with a possible D match to TRBD2 (6 bases). V shed 7 bases and J shed 0 bases, with 13 bases lying between them. CDR1 MNHEY and CDR2 SMNVEV come from the germline V gene (reference sequence). This CDR3 is built from 15 residues. As DNA, the CDR3 is TGTGCCAGCACCTCGTTGGGGGGCTCCTACAATGAGCAGTTCTTC. It translates to CASTSLGGSYNEQFF.

This chain connects TRBV7-9 to TRBJ1-4, with D possibly matching TRBD1 (5 bases). The CDR3 extends over 13 amino acids. V lost 5 bases and J 7 bases, leaving 11 bases between the germline ends. CDR1 is SEHNR, CDR2 FQNEAQ, per germline (reference sequence). CDR3 region: CASSPGGGEKLFF. DNA of the CDR3: TGTGCCAGCAGCCCCGGGGGGGGTGAAAAACTGTTTTTT. Full variable domain (missing parts from reference TRBV7-9 and TRBJ1-4): DTGVSQNPRHKITKRGQNVTFRCDPISEHNRLYWYRQTLGQGPEFLTYFQNEAQLEKSRLLSDRFSAERPKGSFSTLEIQRTEQGDSAMYLCASSPGGGEKLFFGSGTQLSVL.